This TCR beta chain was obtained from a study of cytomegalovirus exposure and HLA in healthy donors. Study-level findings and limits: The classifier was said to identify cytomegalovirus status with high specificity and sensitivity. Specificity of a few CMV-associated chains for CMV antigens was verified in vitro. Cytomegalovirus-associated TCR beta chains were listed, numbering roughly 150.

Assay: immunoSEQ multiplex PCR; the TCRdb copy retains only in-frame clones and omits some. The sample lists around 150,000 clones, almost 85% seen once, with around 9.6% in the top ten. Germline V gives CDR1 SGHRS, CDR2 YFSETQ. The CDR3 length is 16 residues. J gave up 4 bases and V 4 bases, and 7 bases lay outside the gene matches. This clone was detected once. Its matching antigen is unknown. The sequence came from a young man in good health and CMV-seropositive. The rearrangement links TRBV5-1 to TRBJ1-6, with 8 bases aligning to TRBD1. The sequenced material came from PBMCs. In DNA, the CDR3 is TGCGCCAGCAGCCAGACAGGGGTAGAATATAATTCACCCCTCCACTTT. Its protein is CASSQTGVEYNSPLHF.